The 31 T cell receptor beta chains below all came from one sample that was sequenced in a study of blood T cell repertoires in COVID-19. TCRdb's table, derived via immunoSEQ multiplex PCR, lists solely in-frame clones and lacks some. The sample records roughly 200,000 clones, roughly 90% being singletons. The sequencing input was peripheral blood. These receptors were collected from a man aged 50 to 60 with acute or convalescent COVID-19.

The chain is built from TRBV28 and TRBJ2-5; D possibly corresponds to TRBD2 (6 bases). V was pared by 4 bases and J by 5 bases, with 14 bases between. The length of the CDR3 is 14 residues. Germline-derived CDR1 and CDR2 are MDHEN and SYDVKM. CDR3 nucleotide sequence: TGTGCCAGCAGTTCTAGACTAGTACGGGAGACCCAGTACTTC. It yields the protein CASSSRLVRETQYF. Full variable domain (outside the CDR3, taken from reference TRBV28 and TRBJ2-5): DVKVTQSSRYLVKRTGEKVFLECVQDMDHENMFWYRQDPGLGLRLIYFSYDVKMKEKGDIPEGYSVSREKKERFSLILESASTNQTSMYLCASSSRLVRETQYFGPGTRLLVL.

The rearrangement links TRBV7-2 to TRBJ1-4, with 10 positions matching TRBD1. The CDR3 loop spans 15 amino acids. Trimming cost V 7 bases and J 5 bases; bases outside gene matches: 7. Germline CDR1 SGHTA, CDR2 FQGNSA. CDR3 DNA: TGTGCCAGCAACCCATCGGGACAGGGGAATGAAAAACTGTTTTTT. This translates into CASNPSGQGNEKLFF.

This sequence joins TRBV5-1 and TRBJ1-1, with D unresolved. The germline CDR1 and CDR2 sequences are SGHRS and YFSETQ. The CDR3 has 13 residues. Trimming cost V 4 bases and J 1 base, with 8 bases left between them. DNA for the CDR3: TGCGCCAGCAGCGTCAGACAGAACACTGAAGCTTTCTTT. Translating gives CASSVRQNTEAFF.

This clone was seen only once. V gene TRBV6-5 combines with J gene TRBJ2-7; perhaps TRBD1 as D (6 bases). Germline CDR1 is MNHEY and CDR2 is SVGAGI. The CDR3 is made up of 13 amino acids. The CDR3 nucleotides read TGTGCGGTGCCAGGGGCCAACTCCTACGAGCAGTACGTC. Its translation is CAVPGANSYEQYV.

V is TRBV27 and J is TRBJ1-5, with D possibly being TRBD1 (5 bases). Germline values: CDR1 MNHEY, CDR2 SMNVEV (reference sequence). Between the trimmed V and J ends, which lost 2 bases and 2 bases, there was a span of 10 bases. The CDR3 sequence is 15 residues long. CDR3: CASSLQGQGNQPQHF. Written as DNA, the CDR3 is TGTGCCAGCAGTTTACAGGGTCAAGGCAATCAGCCCCAGCATTTT.

The chain carries TRBV18 and TRBJ2-1; 14 bases agree with TRBD2. V was pared by 6 bases and J by 7 bases, with 5 bases of the junction left unmatched. Germline values: CDR1 KGHSH, CDR2 LQKENI. The CDR3 spans 15 residues. The CDR3 loop reads CASSLTSGRANEQFF. CDR3 DNA: TGTGCCAGCTCGCTGACTAGCGGGAGGGCAAATGAGCAGTTCTTC.

Here the CDR3 DNA reads TGTGCCAGCAGCTTAGGGGGGCGCGGAAACACCATATATTTT. It encodes CASSLGGRGNTIYF. The chain has TRBV7-8 and TRBJ1-3; D perhaps matches TRBD1 (6 bases). CDR3 length: 14 amino acids. Looked up from germline, CDR1 is SGHVS and CDR2 is FQNEAQ. V gave up 1 base and J gave up 4 bases, with 8 bases separating them.

This chain joins TRBV6-5 and TRBJ2-5, with 7 bases lining up with TRBD2. Per the germline V gene, CDR1 is MNHEY and CDR2 is SVGAGI. The V and J ends lost 4 bases and 5 bases, in that order; junction bases with no gene match: 4. The CDR3 covers 13 residues. The chain's CDR3 is CASSSLGGETQYF. The CDR3 nucleotides are TGTGCCAGCAGTTCGCTGGGAGGGGAGACCCAGTACTTC.

The chain combines TRBV2 with TRBJ2-2; a weak D match, TRBD1 (8 bases). The CDR3 extends over 15 amino acids. The V end was cut by 6 bases, the J end by 4 bases, with 15 bases between. The V gene's germline CDR1 is SNHLY and CDR2 FYNNEI. CDR3 DNA sequence: TGTGCCAGCAGAAACACAGGGGGGGGCACCGGGGAGCTGTTTTTT. This encodes CASRNTGGGTGELFF.

V gene TRBV5-1 combines with J gene TRBJ2-4; 9 bases match TRBD1. The CDR3 covers 17 residues. Trimming at V came to 4 bases and at J to 6 bases, leaving 14 bases not matched to a gene. From germline, CDR1 is SGHRS and CDR2 YFSETQ. CDR3 sequence: CASSPTHGTGRANIQYF. CDR3 bases: TGCGCCAGCAGCCCAACCCATGGGACAGGGCGTGCAAACATTCAGTACTTC.

This clone was seen a handful of times. V usage is TRBV7-2 and J usage is TRBJ1-6; 10 bases map to TRBD1. The CDR3 covers 15 residues. V gave up 5 bases and J gave up 10 bases; unmatched junction bases: 8. CDR1 is SGHTA and CDR2 is FQGNSA in the germline V gene. Written as DNA, the CDR3 is TGTGCCAGCAGCCCGAGGGACAGGGGTGGGTCACCCCTCCACTTT. This gives the protein CASSPRDRGGSPLHF.

The chain uses TRBV28 and TRBJ2-2, with 8 bases fitting TRBD1. Germline CDR1 reads MDHEN; CDR2 reads SYDVKM. CDR3 size: 17 residues. CDR3 in DNA: TGTGCAAGACCCTCCTTGGACAGGGAGAACTACACCGGGGAGCTGTTTTTT. Translation: CARPSLDRENYTGELFF.

The chain combines TRBV27 with TRBJ1-2, with 9 nucleotides matching TRBD1. Germline V gene data show CDR1 as MNHEY and CDR2 as SMNVEV (reference sequence). After removal of 5 bases from V and 5 bases from J, the junction contained 6 bases not matched to a gene. This CDR3 comprises 14 residues. CDR3 protein: CASSMTGGAYGYTF. The CDR3 coding sequence is TGTGCCAGCAGTATGACAGGGGGGGCTTATGGCTACACCTTC.

The chain couples TRBV6-5 to TRBJ1-4; D gene unclear. Trimming removed 6 bases at V and 7 bases at J, with 12 bases between. Germline assignment: CDR1 MNHEY and CDR2 SVGAGI. The CDR3 sequence is 13 residues long. CDR3 sequence: CASRRVGPEKLFF. The CDR3 region has the DNA TGTGCCAGCAGGCGGGTCGGTCCTGAAAAACTGTTTTTT.

The V call is TRBV7-9, the J call TRBJ1-1; a weak D match, TRBD1 (6 bases). V shed 2 bases and J shed 5 bases, with 9 bases lying between them. Germline V gene lookup returns CDR1 SEHNR and CDR2 FQNEAQ (reference sequence). The CDR3 length is 13 residues. Here the CDR3 reads CASSLQTGTEAFF. The DNA for the CDR3 is TGTGCCAGCAGCTTACAGACAGGAACTGAAGCTTTCTTT.

The chain carries TRBV6-6 and TRBJ2-1, with TRBD2 matching 11 bases. This CDR3 comprises 14 residues. Per the germline V gene, CDR1 is MNHNY and CDR2 is SVGAGI (reference sequence). The V and J ends lost 5 bases and 6 bases, in that order; junction bases with no gene match: 3. The CDR3 region is CASSAGTSGNEQFF. CDR3 bases: TGTGCCAGCAGTGCCGGGACTAGCGGCAATGAGCAGTTCTTC.

V is TRBV9 and J is TRBJ2-1, with 8 bases that match TRBD1. The CDR3 has 14 amino acids. J gave up 7 bases and V 4 bases, and 7 bases lay outside the gene matches. Germline V gene lookup returns CDR1 SGDLS and CDR2 YYNGEE. CDR3: CASSFRTGWNEQFF. CDR3 in DNA: TGTGCCAGCAGCTTCCGGACAGGGTGGAATGAGCAGTTCTTC.

The chain uses TRBV6-2 or TRBV6-3 and TRBJ2-5; D may be TRBD1 (6 bases). The V gene lost 4 bases and the J gene lost 4 bases, with 19 bases spanning the gap. The CDR3 runs to 16 residues. Germline V gene lookup returns CDR1 MNHEY and CDR2 SVGEGT. CDR3 sequence (DNA): TGTGCCAGCAGTTGGGGACCCCCCACACAGGGAGAGACCCAGTACTTC. Translation: CASSWGPPTQGETQYF.

The V call is TRBV29-1, the J call TRBJ1-2; 8 bases fit TRBD1. This CDR3 is 13 amino acids long. J lost 4 bases, V lost 6 bases, and 7 bases had no gene match. In germline, CDR1 is SQVTM, CDR2 ANQGSEA. The CDR3 loop reads CSVRRGLSYGYTF. The CDR3 nucleotides are TGCAGCGTCCGCAGGGGGCTAAGCTATGGCTACACCTTC.

The V gene is TRBV7-9, the J gene TRBJ2-3; D unresolved. Deletions cut 2 bases from V and 2 bases from J, with 11 bases between. The length of the CDR3 is 15 residues. Germline V gene sequence: CDR1 SEHNR, CDR2 FQNEAQ (reference sequence). CDR3 DNA: TGTGCCAGCAGCTTATCGGAGATCCACACAGATACGCAGTATTTT. The encoded protein is CASSLSEIHTDTQYF. Together with reference TRBV7-9 and TRBJ2-3, the CDR3 gives the full variable domain: DTGVSQNPRHKITKRGQNVTFRCDPISEHNRLYWYRQTLGQGPEFLTYFQNEAQLEKSRLLSDRFSAERPKGSFSTLEIQRTEQGDSAMYLCASSLSEIHTDTQYFGPGTRLTVL.

This chain joins TRBV10-3 and TRBJ2-3; TRBD1 agrees at 9 bases. Germline V gene data show CDR1 as ENHRY and CDR2 as SYGVKD. V gave up 6 bases and J gave up 3 bases; unmatched junction bases: 7. There are 15 residues in the CDR3. In DNA, the CDR3 is TGTGCCATCAGCGGGACAGGGCCCTTAACAGATACGCAGTATTTT. Protein: CAISGTGPLTDTQYF.

V is TRBV7-8 and J is TRBJ2-2, with D possibly being TRBD2 (5 bases). The CDR3 is made up of 17 amino acids. Deletions cut 5 bases from V and 4 bases from J, with 20 bases between. CDR1 is SGHVS, CDR2 FQNEAQ, per germline. The CDR3 coding sequence is TGTGCCAGCAGCACAGAGAGGCTAGCAATCGGCACCGGGGAGCTGTTTTTT. Translating it yields CASSTERLAIGTGELFF.

This chain joins TRBV11-2 and TRBJ2-3, with 15 bases fitting TRBD2. This CDR3 has 17 amino acids. CDR1 SGHAT and CDR2 FQNNGV come from the germline V gene. With V trimmed by 3 bases and J by 2 bases, 3 bases remained unmatched. DNA of the CDR3: TGTGCCAGCAGCTTCGGGACTAGCGGGGGGATCACAGATACGCAGTATTTT. This codes for CASSFGTSGGITDTQYF.

V and J are TRBV4-3 and TRBJ1-6; D remains ambiguous. Germline values: CDR1 LGHNA, CDR2 YSLEER. Trimming cost V 0 bases and J 7 bases, with 4 bases left between them. The CDR3 spans 13 residues. In nucleotides, the CDR3 is TGCGCCAGCAGCCAAGAAGCGAATTCACCCCTCCACTTT. It yields the protein CASSQEANSPLHF.

The chain has TRBV18 and TRBJ2-3; a possible D gene is TRBD2 (5 bases). CDR3 length: 13 residues. The germline V and J ends were trimmed by 3 bases and 8 bases, with 12 bases remaining between them. Germline V gives CDR1 KGHSH, CDR2 LQKENI. CDR3 sequence: CASSPRRGPTQYF. Here the CDR3 DNA reads TGTGCCAGCTCACCGAGGCGAGGGCCTACGCAGTATTTT.

The genes are TRBV10-3 and TRBJ2-1, with D possibly matching TRBD1 (5 bases). The CDR3 is 14 amino acids. The germline V and J ends were trimmed by 0 bases and 8 bases, with 11 bases remaining between them. The germline V gene has CDR1 ENHRY and CDR2 SYGVKD. The CDR3 spells CAISESSREDEQFF. CDR3 coding DNA: TGTGCCATCAGTGAGTCCTCCAGGGAAGATGAGCAGTTCTTC.

This clone showed up just once. The chain has TRBV14 and TRBJ1-2, with TRBD1 identical over 8 bases. After removal of 1 base from V and 4 bases from J, the junction contained 5 bases not matched to a gene. The CDR3 contains 15 residues. Germline V gene data show CDR1 as SGHDN and CDR2 as FVKESK. This CDR3 is CASSQAGTGAYGYTF. Written as DNA, the CDR3 is TGTGCCAGCAGCCAAGCCGGGACAGGTGCCTATGGCTACACCTTC.

V usage is TRBV14 and J usage is TRBJ2-1, with TRBD1 matching over 7 bases. The CDR3 is made up of 13 amino acids. Germline CDR1 and CDR2: SGHDN and FVKESK. Losses at the gene ends were 6 bases for V and 8 bases for J; bases not matched to a gene: 7. CDR3 protein: CASSEGARDEQFF. The CDR3 coding sequence is TGTGCCAGCAGTGAGGGGGCTAGGGATGAGCAGTTCTTC.

This chain joins TRBV28 and TRBJ2-7, with a weak D call TRBD2 (5 bases). The CDR3 runs to 14 residues. V was trimmed by 4 bases and J by 2 bases, leaving 12 bases between them. The germline CDR1 and CDR2 sequences are MDHEN and SYDVKM. CDR3 nucleotides: TGTGCCAGCAGTTCGACCGTCGGGGCCTACGAGCAGTACTTC. Encoded protein: CASSSTVGAYEQYF.

The rearrangement joins TRBV6-6 to TRBJ2-7; no definite D call. The CDR3 runs to 16 residues. Germline V gives CDR1 MNHNY, CDR2 SVGAGI (reference sequence). Trimming shortened V by 2 bases and J by 3 bases, and 17 bases separated the two germline ends. CDR3 in amino acids: CASSYSSRAQNYEQYF. The CDR3 DNA follows: TGTGCCAGCAGTTACAGTTCCCGCGCTCAAAACTACGAGCAGTACTTC.

The sample holds one count of this clone. V and J are TRBV7-2 and TRBJ2-1; a possible D gene is TRBD1 (7 bases). The CDR3 runs to 15 residues. CDR1 SGHTA and CDR2 FQGNSA come from the germline V gene. Trimming stripped 4 bases from V and 9 bases from J, with 19 bases between. The CDR3 here is CASSSWTGGSSEQFF. The CDR3 DNA reads TGTGCCAGCAGCTCATGGACAGGAGGGAGCTCTGAGCAGTTCTTC.